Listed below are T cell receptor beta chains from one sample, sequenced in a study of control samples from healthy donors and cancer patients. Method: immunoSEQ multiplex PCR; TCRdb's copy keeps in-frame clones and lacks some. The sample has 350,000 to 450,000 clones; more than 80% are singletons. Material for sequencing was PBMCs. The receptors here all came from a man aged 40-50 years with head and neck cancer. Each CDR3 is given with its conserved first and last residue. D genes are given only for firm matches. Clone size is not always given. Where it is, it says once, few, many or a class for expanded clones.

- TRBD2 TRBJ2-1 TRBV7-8 TGTGCCAGCAGCTCGCTAGCGGGGTACAATGAGCAGTTCTTC CASSSLAGYNEQFF
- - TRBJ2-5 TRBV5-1 TGCGCCAGCAGCTTGGGGTCGGGATCAGAGACCCAGTACTTC CASSLGSGSETQYF
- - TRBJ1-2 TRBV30 TGTGCCTGGAGTGTAGGCAGGGTGGGTGGCTACACCTTC CAWSVGRVGGYTF
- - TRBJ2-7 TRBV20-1 TGCAGTGCCCTACTCTCCTACGAGCAGTACTTC CSALLSYEQYF
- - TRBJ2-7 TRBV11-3 TGTGCCAGCAGCCCAGAGAGTGGCAGCCGCGAGCAGTACTTC CASSPESGSREQYF
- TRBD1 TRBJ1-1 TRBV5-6 TGTGCCAGCACCGGGACAGCCCGGGACACTGAAGCTTTCTTT CASTGTARDTEAFF
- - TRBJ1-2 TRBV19 TGTGCCAGTAGTATAGTTGGTCAAGGGGGGAGCTATGGCTACACCTTC CASSIVGQGGSYGYTF
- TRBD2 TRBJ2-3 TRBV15 TGTGCCACCAGCAGAGAGCCGGTGGGCGGGGGGGATACAGATACGCAGTATTTT CATSREPVGGGDTDTQYF
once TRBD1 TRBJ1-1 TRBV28 TGTGCCAGCAGTTTCGACAGGACAGGGGGTGGGACTGAAGCTTTCTTT CASSFDRTGGGTEAFF
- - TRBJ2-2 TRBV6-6 TGTGCCAGCAGTTACTGGGTTGAGACCACCGGGGAGCTGTTTTTT CASSYWVETTGELFF